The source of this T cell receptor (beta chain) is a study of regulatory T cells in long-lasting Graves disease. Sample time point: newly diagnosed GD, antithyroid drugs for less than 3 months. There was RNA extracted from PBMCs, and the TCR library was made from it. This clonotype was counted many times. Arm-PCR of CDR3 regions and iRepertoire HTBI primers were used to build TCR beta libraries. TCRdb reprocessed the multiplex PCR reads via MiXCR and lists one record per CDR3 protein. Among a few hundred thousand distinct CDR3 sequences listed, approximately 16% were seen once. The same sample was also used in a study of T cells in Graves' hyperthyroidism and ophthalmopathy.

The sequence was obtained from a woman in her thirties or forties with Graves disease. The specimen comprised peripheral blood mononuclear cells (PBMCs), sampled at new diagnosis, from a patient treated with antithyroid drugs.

Here the CDR3 reads CASSPGGSRFYEQYF. In DNA form, the CDR3 reads TGTGCCAGCAGCCCAGGCGGGAGCAGATTTTACGAGCAGTACTTC. The chain combines TRBV7-2 with TRBJ2-7, with 7 positions matching TRBD2. The CDR3 covers 15 residues. V lost 5 bases to trimming and J lost 4 bases; unmatched junction nucleotides: 11. The germline V gene encodes CDR1 SGHTA and CDR2 FQGNSA.